Listed here are 15 T cell receptor beta chains from one sample, sequenced in a study of cytomegalovirus exposure and HLA in healthy donors. Researchers ran the PCR with 60 Vbeta and 13 Jbeta primers. Sequenced by immunoSEQ multiplex PCR; TCRdb stores in-frame clones only, minus some. The clone table shows tens of thousands of clones, with the ten largest holding approximately 3.6%. The sample taken for sequencing was PBMCs. The receptors come from a female donor in good health and CMV-seropositive.

The chain combines TRBV4-1 with TRBJ2-7; tentatively, D is TRBD1 (6 bases). V was cut by 8 bases and J by 4 bases, with 15 bases left in between. This CDR3 is 13 amino acids long. CDR1 is MGHRA, CDR2 YSYEKL, per germline. Here the CDR3 reads CASPQGSTYEQYF. The CDR3 nucleotides are TGCGCCAGCCCACAGGGAAGTACTTACGAGCAGTACTTC.

This chain uses TRBV10-2 with TRBJ1-5; 7 bases are a match to TRBD1. Losses at the gene ends were 5 bases for V and 0 bases for J; bases not matched to a gene: 1. The CDR3 is 14 amino acids. Germline CDR1 reads WSHSY; CDR2 reads SAAADI. The CDR3 region is CASSTGVSNQPQHF. CDR3 DNA sequence: TGCGCCAGCAGTACAGGGGTTAGCAATCAGCCCCAGCATTTT.

The chain has TRBV2 and TRBJ1-3; D gene uncertain. Trimming removed 1 base from V and 5 bases from J, with 3 bases in between. The CDR3 consists of 12 residues. The germline CDR1 and CDR2 sequences are SNHLY and FYNNEI. CDR3 protein: CASSEGRNTIYF. CDR3 in DNA: TGTGCCAGCAGTGAAGGTAGAAACACCATATATTTT.

The chain combines TRBV5-5 with TRBJ2-7; D gene ambiguous. The CDR3 consists of 12 residues. The ends were cut back, 0 bases at V and 3 bases at J, with 4 bases in the middle. In germline, CDR1 is SGHKS, CDR2 YYEKEE (reference sequence). DNA for the CDR3: TGTGCCAGCAGCTTGGCCTTCTACGAGCAGTACTTC. It yields the protein CASSLAFYEQYF.

This chain uses TRBV7-9 with TRBJ2-1; TRBD2 matches at 8 bases. This CDR3 has 14 residues. CDR1 is SEHNR, CDR2 FQNEAQ, per germline (reference sequence). V trimming: 5 bases; J trimming: 9 bases; junction bases outside the gene matches: 9. The DNA for the CDR3 is TGTGCCAGCAGCCCCGGGGGGGCTAGCGCTGAGCAGTTCTTC. Its translation is CASSPGGASAEQFF.

J is TRBJ2-1 and V is TRBV25-1; D is unclear. Germline assignment: CDR1 MGHDK and CDR2 SYGVNS. Trimming cost V 4 bases and J 5 bases, with 6 bases left between them. CDR3 length: 12 amino acids. The CDR3 coding sequence is TGTGCCAGCAGTGTACTACACAATGAGCAGTTCTTC. Protein sequence: CASSVLHNEQFF.

The chain links TRBV6-6 to TRBJ2-3; D uncertain. CDR1 and CDR2 from the germline V gene are MNHNY and SVGAGI (reference sequence). The CDR3 totals 16 residues. Trimming removed 1 base from V and 2 bases from J, with 13 bases in between. CDR3 loop: CASSYFSARITDTQYF. The DNA for the CDR3 is TGTGCCAGCAGTTACTTCAGTGCTAGAATCACAGATACGCAGTATTTT.

The chain combines TRBV5-6 with TRBJ1-6, with D maybe TRBD1 (6 bases). This CDR3 spans 14 amino acids. V lost 5 bases and J 5 bases, leaving 11 bases between the germline ends. CDR1 is SGHDT, CDR2 YYEEEE, per germline. CDR3: CASRGQFHNSPLHF. For the CDR3, the DNA is TGTGCCAGCAGAGGACAGTTCCATAATTCACCCCTCCACTTT.

The V gene is TRBV5-1, the J gene TRBJ2-2, with D tentatively TRBD1 (5 bases). V dropped 3 bases and J dropped 1 base, with 13 bases sitting between them. This CDR3 has 16 residues. Germline V lookup: CDR1 SGHRS, CDR2 YFSETQ. CDR3 bases: TGCGCCAGCAGCTCCCAGGGTAAACAGAACACCGGGGAGCTGTTTTTT. Translation gives CASSSQGKQNTGELFF.

This chain uses TRBV7-2 with TRBJ1-1; D is ambiguous. CDR1 is SGHTA, CDR2 FQGNSA, per germline. V lost 5 bases to trimming and J lost 0 bases, with 13 bases between them. The length of the CDR3 is 15 residues. DNA for the CDR3: TGTGCCAGCAGCCCGAGTGCCGGGATGAACACTGAAGCTTTCTTT. This codes for CASSPSAGMNTEAFF.

The chain uses TRBV4-1 and TRBJ1-5, with TRBD1 identical over 8 bases. The CDR3 totals 17 residues. Germline CDR1 is MGHRA and CDR2 is YSYEKL. V lost 1 base, J lost 1 base, and 6 bases stayed unmatched. This chain's CDR3 is CASSQGITGGSNQPQHF. DNA for the CDR3: TGCGCCAGCAGCCAAGGAATAACAGGGGGAAGCAATCAGCCCCAGCATTTT.

The genes are TRBV7-9 and TRBJ1-2, with 7 bases aligning to TRBD1. Losses at the gene ends were 5 bases for V and 5 bases for J; bases not matched to a gene: 8. Per germline, CDR1 SEHNR and CDR2 FQNEAQ (reference sequence). The CDR3 is 14 amino acids. The CDR3 region has the DNA TGTGCCAGCAGCCCCGGGACAGCAGTGTATGGCTACACCTTC. Its translation: CASSPGTAVYGYTF.

The CDR3 loop reads CASSHDRGTYEQYF. The CDR3 coding sequence is TGTGCCAGCAGTCACGACAGGGGAACCTACGAGCAGTACTTC. The chain carries TRBV6-5 and TRBJ2-7; 8 bases agree with TRBD1. Germline V gives CDR1 MNHEY, CDR2 SVGAGI. V lost 5 bases, J lost 2 bases, and 5 bases stayed unmatched. This CDR3 contains 14 residues.

The chain couples TRBV2 to TRBJ2-5, with 10 positions matching TRBD2. Germline V gene lookup returns CDR1 SNHLY and CDR2 FYNNEI. V trimming: 4 bases; J trimming: 5 bases; junction bases outside the gene matches: 10. CDR3 length: 16 residues. The CDR3 spells CASSAHLVAGGETQYF. The CDR3 coding sequence is TGTGCCAGCAGTGCGCATTTGGTAGCGGGAGGTGAGACCCAGTACTTC. The full variable domain, its missing parts supplied by reference TRBV2 and TRBJ2-5, is EPEVTQTPSHQVTQMGQEVILRCVPISNHLYFYWYRQILGQKVEFLVSFYNNEISEKSEIFDDQFSVERPDGSNFTLKIRSTKLEDSAMYFCASSAHLVAGGETQYFGPGTRLLVL.

V usage is TRBV7-2 and J usage is TRBJ2-5; D is perhaps TRBD2 (5 bases). CDR1 and CDR2 (germline): SGHTA, FQGNSA. V gave up 5 bases and J gave up 5 bases, with 15 bases separating them. The CDR3 totals 14 residues. The CDR3 DNA follows: TGTGCCAGCAGCCAAAATATGTGGAGGGAGACCCAGTACTTC. This codes for CASSQNMWRETQYF.